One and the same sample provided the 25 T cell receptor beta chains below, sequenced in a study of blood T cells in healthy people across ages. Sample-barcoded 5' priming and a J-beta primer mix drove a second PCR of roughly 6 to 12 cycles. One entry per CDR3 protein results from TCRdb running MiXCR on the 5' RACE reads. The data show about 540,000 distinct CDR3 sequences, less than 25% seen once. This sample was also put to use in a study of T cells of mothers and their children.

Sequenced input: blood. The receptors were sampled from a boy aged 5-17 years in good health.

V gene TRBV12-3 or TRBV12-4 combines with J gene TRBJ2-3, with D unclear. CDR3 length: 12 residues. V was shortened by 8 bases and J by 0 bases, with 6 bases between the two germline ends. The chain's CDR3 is CASGYSTDTQYF. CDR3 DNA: TGTGCCAGCGGGTACAGCACAGATACGCAGTATTTT.

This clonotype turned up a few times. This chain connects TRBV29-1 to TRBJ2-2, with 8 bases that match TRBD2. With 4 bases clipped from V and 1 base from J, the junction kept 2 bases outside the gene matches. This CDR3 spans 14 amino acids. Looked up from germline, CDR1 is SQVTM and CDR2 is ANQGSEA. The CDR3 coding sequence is TGCAGCGTTGCTAGCGGGCTGAACACCGGGGAGCTGTTTTTT. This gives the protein CSVASGLNTGELFF.

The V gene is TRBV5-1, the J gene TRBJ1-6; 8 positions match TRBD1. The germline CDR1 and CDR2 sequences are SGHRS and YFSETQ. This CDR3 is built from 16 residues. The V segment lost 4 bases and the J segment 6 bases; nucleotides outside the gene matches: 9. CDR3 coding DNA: TGCGCCAGCAGCCCCACGGGACAGGTCATTAATTCACCCCTCCACTTT. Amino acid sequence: CASSPTGQVINSPLHF.

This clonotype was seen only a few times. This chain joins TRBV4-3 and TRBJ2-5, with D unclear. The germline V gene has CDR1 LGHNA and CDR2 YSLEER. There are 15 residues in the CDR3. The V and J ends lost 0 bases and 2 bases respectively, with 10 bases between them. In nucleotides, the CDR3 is TGCGCCAGCAGCCAAGATGCCGTGGGGCAAGAGACCCAGTACTTC. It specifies CASSQDAVGQETQYF.

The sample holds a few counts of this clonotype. For the CDR3, the DNA is TGTGCCATCAGTGAGAGGGGGGCACCCACCGGGGAGCTGTTTTTT. Protein sequence: CAISERGAPTGELFF. The rearrangement links TRBV10-3 to TRBJ2-2; D may match TRBD1 or TRBD2 (6 bases each). V lost 2 bases and J lost 4, with 11 bases in between. This CDR3 comprises 15 residues. Germline V gives CDR1 ENHRY, CDR2 SYGVKD.

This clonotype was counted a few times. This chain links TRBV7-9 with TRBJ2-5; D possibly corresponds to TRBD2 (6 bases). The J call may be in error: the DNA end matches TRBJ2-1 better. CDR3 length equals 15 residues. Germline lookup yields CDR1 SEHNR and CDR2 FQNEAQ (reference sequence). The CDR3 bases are TGTGCCAGCAGCTCTAACGGGAGAAACTACAATGAGCAGTTCTTC. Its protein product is CASSSNGRNYNEQFF.

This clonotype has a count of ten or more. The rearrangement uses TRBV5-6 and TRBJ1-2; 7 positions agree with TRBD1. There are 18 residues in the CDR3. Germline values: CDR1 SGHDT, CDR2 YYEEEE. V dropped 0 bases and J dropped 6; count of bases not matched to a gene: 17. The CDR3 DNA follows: TGTGCCAGCAGCTTGGCCTTTGGATTCCGCGACAGGGACCATGGCTACACCTTC. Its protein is CASSLAFGFRDRDHGYTF.

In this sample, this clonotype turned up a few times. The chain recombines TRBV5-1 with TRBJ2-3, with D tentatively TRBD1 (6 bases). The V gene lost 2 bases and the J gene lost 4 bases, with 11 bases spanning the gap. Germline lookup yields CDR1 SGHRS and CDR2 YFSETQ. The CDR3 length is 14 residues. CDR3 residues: CASSLQGSPDTQYF. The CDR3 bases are TGCGCCAGCAGCTTACAGGGTTCGCCAGATACGCAGTATTTT.

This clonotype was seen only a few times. The CDR3 is CASSFQGVWNTEAFF. CDR3 sequence (DNA): TGTGCCAGCAGCTTCCAGGGGGTATGGAACACTGAAGCTTTCTTT. V and J are TRBV7-2 and TRBJ1-1; the match to TRBD1 covers 7 bases. V trimming: 3 bases; J trimming: 1 base; junction bases outside the gene matches: 5. The CDR3 length is 15 residues. Germline V CDR1 and CDR2: SGHTA, FQGNSA.

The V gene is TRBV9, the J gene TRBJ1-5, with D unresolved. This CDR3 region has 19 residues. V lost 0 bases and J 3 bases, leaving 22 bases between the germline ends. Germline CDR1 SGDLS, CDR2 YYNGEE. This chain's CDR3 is CASSVGWCECHRSNQPQHF. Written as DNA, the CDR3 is TGTGCCAGCAGCGTAGGCTGGTGCGAGTGTCACCGCTCCAATCAGCCCCAGCATTTT. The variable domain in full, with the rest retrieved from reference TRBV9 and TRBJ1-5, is DSGVTQTPKHLITATGQRVTLRCSPRSGDLSVYWYQQSLDQGLQFLIQYYNGEERAKGNILERFSAQQFPDLHSELNLSSLELGDSALYFCASSVGWCECHRSNQPQHFGDGTRLSIL.

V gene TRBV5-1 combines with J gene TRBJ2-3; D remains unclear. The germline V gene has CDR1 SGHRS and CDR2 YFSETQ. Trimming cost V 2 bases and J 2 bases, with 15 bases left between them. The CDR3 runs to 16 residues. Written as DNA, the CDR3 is TGCGCCAGCAGCTTACGCTGGCGGAACATCACAGATACGCAGTATTTT. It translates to CASSLRWRNITDTQYF.

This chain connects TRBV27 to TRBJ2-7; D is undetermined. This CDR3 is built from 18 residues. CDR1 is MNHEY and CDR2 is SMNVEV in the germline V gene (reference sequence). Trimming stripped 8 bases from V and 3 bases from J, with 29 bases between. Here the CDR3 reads CASAPSPPVSSSLYEQYF. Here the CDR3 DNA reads TGTGCCAGCGCCCCGAGCCCACCCGTATCCTCTTCCCTCTACGAGCAGTACTTC.

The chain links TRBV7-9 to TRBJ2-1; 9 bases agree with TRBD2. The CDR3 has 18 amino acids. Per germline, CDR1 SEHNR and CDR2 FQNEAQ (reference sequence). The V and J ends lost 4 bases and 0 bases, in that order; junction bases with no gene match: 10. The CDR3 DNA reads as TGTGCCAGCAGCTCCACGTGGCGGGGGGGCTCCTCCTACAATGAGCAGTTCTTC. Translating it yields CASSSTWRGGSSYNEQFF.

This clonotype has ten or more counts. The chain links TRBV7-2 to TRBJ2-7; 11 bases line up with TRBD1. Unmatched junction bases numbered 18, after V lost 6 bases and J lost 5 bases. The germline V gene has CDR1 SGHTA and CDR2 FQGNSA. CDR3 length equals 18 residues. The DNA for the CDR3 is TGTGCCAGCAGTTTTCGGACAGGGGGCGAGATATACGGCAACGAGCAGTACTTC. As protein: CASSFRTGGEIYGNEQYF.

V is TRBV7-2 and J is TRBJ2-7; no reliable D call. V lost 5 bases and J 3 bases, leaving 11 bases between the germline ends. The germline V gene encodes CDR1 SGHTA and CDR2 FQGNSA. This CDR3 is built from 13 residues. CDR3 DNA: TGTGCCAGCAGCGTGGCCGGGTACTACGAGCAGTACTTC. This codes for CASSVAGYYEQYF.

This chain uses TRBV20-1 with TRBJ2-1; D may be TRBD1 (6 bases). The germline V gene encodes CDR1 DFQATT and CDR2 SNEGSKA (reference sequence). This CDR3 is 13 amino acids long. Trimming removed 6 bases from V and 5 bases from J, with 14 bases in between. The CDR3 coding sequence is TGCAGTGCATTAAATGAGGGGGACAATGAGCAGTTCTTC. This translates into CSALNEGDNEQFF.

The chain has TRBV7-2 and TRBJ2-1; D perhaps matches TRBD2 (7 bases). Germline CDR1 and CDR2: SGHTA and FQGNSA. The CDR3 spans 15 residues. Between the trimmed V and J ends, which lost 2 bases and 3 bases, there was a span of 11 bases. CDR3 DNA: TGTGCCAGCAGCTTATCGGGGGGCAACTACAATGAGCAGTTCTTC. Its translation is CASSLSGGNYNEQFF.

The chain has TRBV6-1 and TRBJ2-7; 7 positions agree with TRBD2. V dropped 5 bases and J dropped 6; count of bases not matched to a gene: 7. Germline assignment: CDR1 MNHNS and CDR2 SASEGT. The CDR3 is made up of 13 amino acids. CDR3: CASSPRSGGEQYF. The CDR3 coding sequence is TGTGCCAGCAGTCCACGATCGGGGGGCGAGCAGTACTTC.

The CDR3 region has the DNA TGTGCCAGCAGTTACCGCCTAGCGCGAGAGACCCAGTACTTC. Residues: CASSYRLARETQYF. The V call is TRBV6-6, the J call TRBJ2-5; perhaps TRBD2 as D (6 bases). V was shortened by 2 bases and J by 4 bases, with 11 bases between the two germline ends. The CDR3 loop spans 14 amino acids. Germline V gene lookup returns CDR1 MNHNY and CDR2 SVGAGI (reference sequence).

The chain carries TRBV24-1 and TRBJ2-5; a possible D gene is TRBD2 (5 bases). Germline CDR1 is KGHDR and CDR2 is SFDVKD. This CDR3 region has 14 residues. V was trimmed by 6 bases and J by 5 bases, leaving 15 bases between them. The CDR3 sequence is CATSPSGSLETQYF. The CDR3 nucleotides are TGTGCCACCAGTCCCTCGGGGAGTCTGGAGACCCAGTACTTC.

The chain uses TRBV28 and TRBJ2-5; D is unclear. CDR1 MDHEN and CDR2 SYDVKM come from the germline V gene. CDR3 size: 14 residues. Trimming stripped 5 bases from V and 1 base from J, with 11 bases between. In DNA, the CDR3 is TGTGCCAGCAGTCAACGGACGGTCCAAGAGACCCAGTACTTC. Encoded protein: CASSQRTVQETQYF.

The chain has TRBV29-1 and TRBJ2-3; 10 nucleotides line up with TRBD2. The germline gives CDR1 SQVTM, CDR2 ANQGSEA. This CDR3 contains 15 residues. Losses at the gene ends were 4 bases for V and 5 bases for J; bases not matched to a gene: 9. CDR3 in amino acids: CSVVGAGGPKDTQYF. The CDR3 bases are TGCAGCGTTGTTGGAGCGGGGGGGCCTAAAGATACGCAGTATTTT.

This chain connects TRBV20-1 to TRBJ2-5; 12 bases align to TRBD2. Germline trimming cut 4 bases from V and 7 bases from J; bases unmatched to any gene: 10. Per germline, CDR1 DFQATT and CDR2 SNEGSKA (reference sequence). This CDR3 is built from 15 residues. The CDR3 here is CSATGLAGLSWTQYF. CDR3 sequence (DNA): TGCAGTGCTACCGGACTAGCGGGATTATCATGGACCCAGTACTTC.

Here the CDR3 reads CASSDPKILTSGGDYEQYF. The CDR3 bases are TGTGCCAGCAGTGACCCTAAAATACTAACTAGCGGAGGAGACTACGAGCAGTACTTC. The chain combines TRBV6-4 with TRBJ2-7; 8 bases fit TRBD2. V shed 2 bases, J shed 3 bases, and the junction held 18 bases outside the gene matches. This CDR3 spans 19 amino acids. Germline CDR1 is MRHNA and CDR2 is SNTAGT.

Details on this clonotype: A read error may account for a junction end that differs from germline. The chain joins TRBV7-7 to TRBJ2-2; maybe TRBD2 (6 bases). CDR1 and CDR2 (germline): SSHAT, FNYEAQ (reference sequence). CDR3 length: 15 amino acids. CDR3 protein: CASSLLSGSTGELFF. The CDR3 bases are TGTGCTAGCAGCTTATTGAGCGGGTCCACCGGGGAGCTGTTTTTT.